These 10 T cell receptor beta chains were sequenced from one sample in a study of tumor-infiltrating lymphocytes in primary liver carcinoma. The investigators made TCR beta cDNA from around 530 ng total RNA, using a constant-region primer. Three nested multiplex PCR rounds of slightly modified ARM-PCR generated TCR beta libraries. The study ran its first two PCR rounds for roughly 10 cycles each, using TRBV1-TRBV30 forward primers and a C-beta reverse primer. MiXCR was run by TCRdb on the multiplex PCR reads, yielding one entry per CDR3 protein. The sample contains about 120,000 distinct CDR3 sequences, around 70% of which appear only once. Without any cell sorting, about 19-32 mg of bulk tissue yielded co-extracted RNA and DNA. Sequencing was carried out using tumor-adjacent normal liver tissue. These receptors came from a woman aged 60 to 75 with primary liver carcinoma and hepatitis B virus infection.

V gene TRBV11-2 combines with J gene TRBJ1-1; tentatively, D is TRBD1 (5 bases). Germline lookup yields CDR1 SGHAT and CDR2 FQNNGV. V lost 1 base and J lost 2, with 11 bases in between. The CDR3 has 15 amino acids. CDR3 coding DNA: TGTGCCAGCAGCTTAGGGGGCGAGGTAAACACTGAAGCTTTCTTT. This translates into CASSLGGEVNTEAFF.

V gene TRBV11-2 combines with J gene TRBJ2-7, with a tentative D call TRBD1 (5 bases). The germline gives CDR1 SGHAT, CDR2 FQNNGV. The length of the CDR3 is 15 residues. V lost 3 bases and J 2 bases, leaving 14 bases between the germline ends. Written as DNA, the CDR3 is TGTGCCAGCAGCTTCGTGACAGACGGAACCTACGAGCAGTACTTC. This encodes CASSFVTDGTYEQYF.

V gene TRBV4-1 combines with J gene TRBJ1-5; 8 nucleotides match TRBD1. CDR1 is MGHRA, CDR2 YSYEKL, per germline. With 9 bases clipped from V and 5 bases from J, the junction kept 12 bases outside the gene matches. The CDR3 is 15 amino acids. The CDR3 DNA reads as TGCGCCAGTAACCAGGTGGACAGGGCGGATCAGCCCCAGCATTTT. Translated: CASNQVDRADQPQHF.

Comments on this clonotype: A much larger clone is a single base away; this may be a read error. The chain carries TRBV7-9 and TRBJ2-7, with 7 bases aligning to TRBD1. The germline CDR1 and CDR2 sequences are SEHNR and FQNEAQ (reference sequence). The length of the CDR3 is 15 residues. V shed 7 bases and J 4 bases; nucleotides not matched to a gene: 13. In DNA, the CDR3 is TGTGCCAGCAACTCAAACAGGGGAACGGGGTACGAGCAGTACTTC. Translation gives CASNSNRGTGYEQYF.

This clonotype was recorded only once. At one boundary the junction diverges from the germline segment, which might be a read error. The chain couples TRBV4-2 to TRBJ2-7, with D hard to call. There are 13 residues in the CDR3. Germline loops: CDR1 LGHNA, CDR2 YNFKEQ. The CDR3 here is CVSSQERQDERYF. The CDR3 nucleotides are TGTGTCAGCAGCCAAGAACGGCAGGACGAGCGGTACTTC.

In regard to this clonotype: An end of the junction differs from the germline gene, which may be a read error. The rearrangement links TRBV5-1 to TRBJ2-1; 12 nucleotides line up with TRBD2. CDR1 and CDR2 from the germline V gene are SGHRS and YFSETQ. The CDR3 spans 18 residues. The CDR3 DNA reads TGCGCCAGCAGCTTGGTAGGACTAGCGGGACTCCCCTACAATGAGCAATTCTTC. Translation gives CASSLVGLAGLPYNEQFF.

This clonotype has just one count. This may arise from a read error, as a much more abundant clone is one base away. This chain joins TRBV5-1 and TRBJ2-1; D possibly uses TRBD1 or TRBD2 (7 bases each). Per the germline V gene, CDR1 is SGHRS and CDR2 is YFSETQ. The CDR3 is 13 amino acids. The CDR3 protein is CVSSGTEYNEQFF. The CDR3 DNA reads TGCGTCAGCAGCGGGACAGAGTACAATGAGCAGTTCTTC. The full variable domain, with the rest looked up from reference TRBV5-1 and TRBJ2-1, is KAGVTQTPRYLIKTRGQQVTLSCSPISGHRSVSWYQQTPGQGLQFLFEYFSETQRNKGNFPGRFSGRQFSNSRSEMNVSTLELGDSALYLCVSSGTEYNEQFFGPGTRLTVL.

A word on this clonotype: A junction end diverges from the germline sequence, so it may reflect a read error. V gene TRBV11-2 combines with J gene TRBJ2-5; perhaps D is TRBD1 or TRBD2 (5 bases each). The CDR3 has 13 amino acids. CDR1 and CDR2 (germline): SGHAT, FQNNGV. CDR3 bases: TGTGCCAGCAGCTTAGGATCCAAGGGGACCCTGTACTTT. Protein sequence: CASSLGSKGTLYF.

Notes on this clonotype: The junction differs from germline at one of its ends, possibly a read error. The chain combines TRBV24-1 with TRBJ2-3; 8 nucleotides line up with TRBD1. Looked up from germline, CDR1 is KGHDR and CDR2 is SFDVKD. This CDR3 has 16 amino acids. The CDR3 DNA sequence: TGTGCCACCAGTGATCCTGGGACAGGCAACTTGGTTACGCAGTACTTT. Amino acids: CATSDPGTGNLVTQYF.

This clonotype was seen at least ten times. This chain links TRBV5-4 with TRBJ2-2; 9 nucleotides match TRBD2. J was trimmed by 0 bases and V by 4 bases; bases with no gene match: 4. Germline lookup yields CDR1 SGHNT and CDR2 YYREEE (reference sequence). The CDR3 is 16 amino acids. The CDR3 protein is CASSDGLATNTGELFF. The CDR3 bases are TGTGCCAGCAGCGACGGACTAGCGACGAACACCGGGGAGCTGTTTTTT.